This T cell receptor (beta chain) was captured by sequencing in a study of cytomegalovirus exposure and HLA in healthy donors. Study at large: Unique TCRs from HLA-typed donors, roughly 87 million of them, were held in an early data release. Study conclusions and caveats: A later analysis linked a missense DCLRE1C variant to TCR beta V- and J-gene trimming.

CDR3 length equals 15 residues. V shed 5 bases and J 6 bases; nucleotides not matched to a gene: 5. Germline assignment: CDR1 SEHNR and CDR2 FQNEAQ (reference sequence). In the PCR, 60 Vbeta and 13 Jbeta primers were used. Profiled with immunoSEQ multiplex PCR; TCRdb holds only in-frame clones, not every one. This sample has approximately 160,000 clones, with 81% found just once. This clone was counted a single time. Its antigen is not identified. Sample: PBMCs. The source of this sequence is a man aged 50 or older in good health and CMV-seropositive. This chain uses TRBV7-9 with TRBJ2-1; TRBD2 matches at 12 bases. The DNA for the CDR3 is TGTGCCAGCAGCCCTAGCGGGGGGGCCGGCAATGAGCAGTTCTTC. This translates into CASSPSGGAGNEQFF.